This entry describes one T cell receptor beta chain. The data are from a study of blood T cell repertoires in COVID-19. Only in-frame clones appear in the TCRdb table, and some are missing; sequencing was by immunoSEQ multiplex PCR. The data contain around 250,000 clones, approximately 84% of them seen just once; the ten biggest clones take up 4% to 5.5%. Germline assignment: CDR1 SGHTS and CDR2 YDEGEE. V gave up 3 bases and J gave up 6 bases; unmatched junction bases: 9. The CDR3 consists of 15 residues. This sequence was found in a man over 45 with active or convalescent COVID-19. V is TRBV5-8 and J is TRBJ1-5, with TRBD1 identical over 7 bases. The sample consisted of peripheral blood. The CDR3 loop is CASSSTGEAVQPQHF. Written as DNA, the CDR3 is TGTGCCAGCAGCTCCACAGGGGAAGCGGTTCAGCCCCAGCATTTT. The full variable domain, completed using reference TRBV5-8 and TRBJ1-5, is EAGVTQSPTHLIKTRGQQATLRCSPISGHTSVYWYQQALGLGLQFLLWYDEGEERNRGNFPPRFSGRQFPNYSSELNVNALELEDSALYLCASSSTGEAVQPQHFGDGTRLSIL.